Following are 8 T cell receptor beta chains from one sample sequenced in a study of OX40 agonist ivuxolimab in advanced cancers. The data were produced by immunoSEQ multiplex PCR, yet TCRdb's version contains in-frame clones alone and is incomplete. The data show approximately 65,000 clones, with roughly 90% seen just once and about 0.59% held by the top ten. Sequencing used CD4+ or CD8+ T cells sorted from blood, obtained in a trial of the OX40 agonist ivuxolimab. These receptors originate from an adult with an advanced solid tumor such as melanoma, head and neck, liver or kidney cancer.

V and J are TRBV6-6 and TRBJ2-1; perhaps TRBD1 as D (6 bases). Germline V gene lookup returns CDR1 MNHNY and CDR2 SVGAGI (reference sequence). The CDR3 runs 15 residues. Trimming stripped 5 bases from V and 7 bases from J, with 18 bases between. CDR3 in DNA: TGTGCCAGCAGTAATGAAGGGGGATCATGGAATGAGCAGTTCTTC. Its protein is CASSNEGGSWNEQFF.

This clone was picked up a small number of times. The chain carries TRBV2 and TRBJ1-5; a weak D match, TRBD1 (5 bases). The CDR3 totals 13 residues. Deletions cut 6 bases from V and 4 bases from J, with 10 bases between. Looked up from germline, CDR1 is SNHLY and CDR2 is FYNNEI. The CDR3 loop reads CASRPDRNQPQHF. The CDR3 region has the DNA TGTGCCAGCAGACCCGACAGAAATCAGCCCCAGCATTTT. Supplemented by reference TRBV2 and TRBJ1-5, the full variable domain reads EPEVTQTPSHQVTQMGQEVILRCVPISNHLYFYWYRQILGQKVEFLVSFYNNEISEKSEIFDDQFSVERPDGSNFTLKIRSTKLEDSAMYFCASRPDRNQPQHFGDGTRLSIL.

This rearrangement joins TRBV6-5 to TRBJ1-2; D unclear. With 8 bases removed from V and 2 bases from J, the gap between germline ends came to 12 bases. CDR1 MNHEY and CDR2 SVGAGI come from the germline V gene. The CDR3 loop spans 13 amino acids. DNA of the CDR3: TGTGCCAGCGGACGGACGGTCAACTATGGCTACACCTTC. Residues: CASGRTVNYGYTF.

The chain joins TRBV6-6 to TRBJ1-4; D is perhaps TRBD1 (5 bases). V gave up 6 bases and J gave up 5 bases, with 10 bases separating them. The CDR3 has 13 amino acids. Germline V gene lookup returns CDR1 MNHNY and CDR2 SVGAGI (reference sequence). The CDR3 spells CASRYRWNEKLFF. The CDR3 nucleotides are TGTGCCAGCAGATACAGGTGGAATGAAAAACTGTTTTTT.

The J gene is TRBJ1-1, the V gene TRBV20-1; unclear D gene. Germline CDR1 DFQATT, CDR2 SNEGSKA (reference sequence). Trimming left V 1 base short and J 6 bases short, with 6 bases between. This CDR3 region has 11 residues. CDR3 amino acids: CSARANSEAFF. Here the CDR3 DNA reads TGCAGTGCTAGAGCAAACTCTGAAGCTTTCTTT.

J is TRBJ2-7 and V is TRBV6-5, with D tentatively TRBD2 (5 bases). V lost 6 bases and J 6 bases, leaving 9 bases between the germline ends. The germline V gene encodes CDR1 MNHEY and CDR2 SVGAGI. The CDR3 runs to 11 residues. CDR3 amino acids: CASRSGLEQYF. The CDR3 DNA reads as TGTGCCAGCAGGTCTGGACTCGAGCAGTACTTC.

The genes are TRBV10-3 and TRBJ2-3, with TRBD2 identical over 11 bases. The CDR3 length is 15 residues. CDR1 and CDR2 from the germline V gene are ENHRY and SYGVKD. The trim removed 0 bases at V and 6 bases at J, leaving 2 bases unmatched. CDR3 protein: CAISESPSGGDTQYF. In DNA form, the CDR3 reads TGTGCCATCAGTGAGTCTCCTAGCGGGGGGGATACGCAGTATTTT.

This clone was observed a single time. This CDR3 reads CASGFGPWGTPTGELFF. Written as DNA, the CDR3 is TGTGCTAGTGGTTTCGGGCCTTGGGGCACCCCCACCGGGGAGCTGTTTTTT. The V call is TRBV12-5, the J call TRBJ2-2; tentatively, D is TRBD1 (5 bases). The germline V gene encodes CDR1 LGHNT and CDR2 FRNRAP. CDR3 size: 17 residues. V dropped 3 bases and J dropped 4 bases, with 18 bases sitting between them.